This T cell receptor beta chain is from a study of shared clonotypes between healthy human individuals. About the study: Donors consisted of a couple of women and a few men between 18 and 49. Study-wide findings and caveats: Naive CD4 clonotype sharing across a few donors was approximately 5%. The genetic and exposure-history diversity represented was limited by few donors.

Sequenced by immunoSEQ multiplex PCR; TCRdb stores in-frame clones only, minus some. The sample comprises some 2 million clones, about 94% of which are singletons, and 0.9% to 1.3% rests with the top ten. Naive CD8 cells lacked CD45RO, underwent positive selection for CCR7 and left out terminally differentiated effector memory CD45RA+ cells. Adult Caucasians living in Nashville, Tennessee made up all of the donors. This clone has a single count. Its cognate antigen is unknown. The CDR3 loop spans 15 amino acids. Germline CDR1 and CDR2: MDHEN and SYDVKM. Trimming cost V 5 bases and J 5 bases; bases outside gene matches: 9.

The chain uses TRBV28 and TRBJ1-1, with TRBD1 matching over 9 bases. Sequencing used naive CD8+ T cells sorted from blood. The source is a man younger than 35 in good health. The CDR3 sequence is CASSSRDRVWTEAFF. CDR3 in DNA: TGTGCCAGCAGTAGCCGGGACAGGGTTTGGACTGAAGCTTTCTTT.